Listed below are T cell receptor beta chains from one sample, sequenced in a study of blood T cell repertoires in COVID-19. The repertoire was sequenced with immunoSEQ multiplex PCR; TCRdb's copy has only in-frame clones and lacks some. Of 200,000 to 250,000 clones listed, about four fifths were seen once; the top ten hold roughly 2%. The sequencing sample was made of peripheral blood. Source of these receptors: a man aged 30-40 years who had recovered from COVID-19. Both conserved end residues are part of each CDR3. A D gene is named only where the DNA matches it firmly. Expanded clones get a size class; other rows say once, few or many, or leave the size out.

j_call	d_call	v_call	clone_size	cdr3_nt	cdr3_aa
TRBJ2-1	TRBD2	TRBV12-5	NA	TGTGCTAGTGCCTGGGAGGGCAATGAGCAGTTCTTC	CASAWEGNEQFF
TRBJ1-6	NA	TRBV6-5	NA	TGTGCCAGCAGGACCGGGGTAGGCTCACCCCTCCACTTT	CASRTGVGSPLHF
TRBJ1-2	TRBD1	TRBV5-1	NA	TGCGCCAGCAGCTACCACGACACAGGGACAGGGGGACGCTACACCTTC	CASSYHDTGTGGRYTF
TRBJ1-2	NA	TRBV7-8	NA	TGTGCCAGCAGCTCTCGTTGGAGGGAACAGGGCTACACCTTC	CASSSRWREQGYTF
TRBJ2-5	NA	TRBV11-2	NA	TGTGCCAGCTCTTGGGCAGGGGTGGAGACCCAGTACTTC	CASSWAGVETQYF
TRBJ2-5	NA	TRBV7-6	few	TGTGCCAGCAGCTTAGGGGCGGGGGCCTTCCAAGAGACCCAGTACTTC	CASSLGAGAFQETQYF
TRBJ2-5	NA	TRBV7-2	NA	TGTGCCAGCAGCTTAGAGGGGGGGGGTTCCTTTGAGACCCAGTACTTC	CASSLEGGGSFETQYF
TRBJ1-1	TRBD1	TRBV7-3	once	TGTGCCAGCAGTTGGGACAGCAACACTGAAGCTTTCTTT	CASSWDSNTEAFF
TRBJ2-7	NA	TRBV5-5	NA	TGTGCCAGCAGCTTGATGGACAGCTCCTACGAGCAGTACTTC	CASSLMDSSYEQYF
TRBJ2-2	NA	TRBV11-2	NA	TGTGCCAGCAGCTTGGCAGGTTCCCGAAACACCGGGGAGCTGTTTTTT	CASSLAGSRNTGELFF
TRBJ2-5	NA	TRBV28	NA	TGTGCCAGCAGTTGGACCTACGGGGGTGAGGAGACCCAGTACTTC	CASSWTYGGEETQYF
TRBJ2-3	NA	TRBV20-1	NA	TGCAGTGCTAGCGATGGAGTCACGCAGTATTTT	CSASDGVTQYF
TRBJ2-3	TRBD2	TRBV2	NA	TGTGCCAGCATCGGAGGACTAGCGGGGCGCGGGGATACGCAGTATTTT	CASIGGLAGRGDTQYF
TRBJ1-5	NA	TRBV2	few	TGTGCCAGCAGTGAAGTTGGGCAACCCCCTCAGCCCCAGCATTTT	CASSEVGQPPQPQHF
TRBJ1-3	NA	TRBV9	few	TGTGCCAGCAAAAAAAGGGGCAGGGTCTTCGGAAACACCATATATTTT	CASKKRGRVFGNTIYF